This record concerns one TCR beta chain sequence. Its antigen remains unknown. This record belongs to a study of cytomegalovirus exposure and HLA in healthy donors. Study results and limitations: Among TCR beta chains, those listed as cytomegalovirus-associated numbered around 180. Later analysis associated a missense DCLRE1C variant with TCR beta V- and J-gene trimming. Several of the most significant clusters appeared, in a later analysis, to be linked to common viral pathogens.

The CDR3 contains 15 residues. Between the trimmed V and J ends, which lost 5 bases and 2 bases, there was a span of 12 bases. Looked up from germline, CDR1 is MNHNS and CDR2 is SASEGT. 13 Jbeta primers and 60 Vbeta primers were used for the PCR. The protocol was immunoSEQ multiplex PCR, while the TCRdb copy is restricted to in-frame clones and leaves out a portion. The data contain about 140,000 clones, roughly four fifths of them singletons. This receptor was obtained from a human donor in good health. This chain connects TRBV6-1 to TRBJ2-2, with D possibly matching TRBD1 (6 bases). The sample was PBMCs. The CDR3 is CASSRYRDNTGELFF. The CDR3 DNA sequence: TGTGCCAGCAGTAGGTACAGGGATAACACCGGGGAGCTGTTTTTT.